One sample yielded the 28 T cell receptor beta chains listed below, sequenced in a study of glioma-infiltrating T cells. The iRepertoire nested amplicon-rescue multiplex PCR amplified TCR alpha and beta CDR3s from RNA. Each CDR3 protein gets one entry after TCRdb re-called the multiplex PCR reads with MiXCR. The profile shows fewer than 110,000 distinct CDR3 sequences, less than 30% of them singletons. Material for sequencing was glioma tissue, nonneoplastic brain tissue, or PBMCs (not recorded which). Source of these receptors: a human donor with low-grade glioma or glioblastoma, undergoing nonglioma brain surgery, or in good health (not recorded which).

In this sample, this clonotype turned up a few times. V usage is TRBV12-3 or TRBV12-4 and J usage is TRBJ1-5; 8 bases fit TRBD1. V was clipped by 6 bases and J by 7 bases; unmatched bases: 8. This CDR3 is 14 amino acids long. Written as DNA, the CDR3 is TGTGCCAGCAGGACAGGGGCTCAAGGACAGCCCCAGCATTTT. Protein: CASRTGAQGQPQHF.

This clonotype was seen ten or more times. This chain connects TRBV27 to TRBJ2-1, with no clear D. The germline V and J ends were trimmed by 2 bases and 4 bases, with 6 bases remaining between them. The CDR3 has 13 amino acids. CDR1 and CDR2 (germline): MNHEY, SMNVEV (reference sequence). The CDR3 DNA follows: TGTGCCAGCAGTTTAGGCGGATACAATGAGCAGTTCTTC. As protein: CASSLGGYNEQFF.

Concerning this clonotype itself: This clone may be a read error of a much larger clone one base away. This sequence joins TRBV7-2 and TRBJ1-3, with TRBD1 as a possible D gene (5 bases). CDR1 is SGHTA, CDR2 FQGNSA, per germline. The CDR3 consists of 14 residues. Here the CDR3 reads CASSSRGSGNAIYF. The DNA of the CDR3 is TGTGCCAGCAGCTCGAGGGGTTCTGGAAACGCCATATATTTT.

Worth noting for this clonotype: This could be a read error, since a much larger clone is one nucleotide away. The rearrangement joins TRBV20-1 to TRBJ1-6, with a weak D call TRBD1 (5 bases). Germline CDR1 is DFQATT and CDR2 is SNEGSKA (reference sequence). The CDR3 covers 15 residues. CDR3 protein: CSAPIEGTQRSTLHF. The DNA of the CDR3 is TGCAGTGCTCCGATTGAGGGGACTCAGCGTTCAACCCTCCACTTT.

This clonotype was recorded many times. The chain carries TRBV20-1 and TRBJ1-1; TRBD1 matches at 9 bases. V shed 6 bases, J shed 8 bases, and the junction held 10 bases outside the gene matches. Germline CDR1 reads DFQATT; CDR2 reads SNEGSKA (reference sequence). The CDR3 loop spans 13 amino acids. CDR3 protein: CSAQPGQGPEAFF. CDR3 DNA: TGCAGTGCACAGCCGGGACAGGGACCAGAAGCTTTCTTT.

This clonotype was seen at least ten times. The rearrangement links TRBV7-2 to TRBJ2-1; the match to TRBD2 covers 9 bases. Trimming took 1 base from V and 4 from J; bases not matched to a gene: 8. There are 17 residues in the CDR3. Germline CDR1 and CDR2: SGHTA and FQGNSA. In nucleotides, the CDR3 is TGTGCCAGCAGCTTAGTAGATAGCGGGGGACCTTACAATGAGCAGTTCTTC. It is translated as CASSLVDSGGPYNEQFF.

There are a few counts of this clonotype. The gene calls are TRBV2 and TRBJ1-3, with 9 nucleotides matching TRBD1. This CDR3 spans 16 amino acids. Germline CDR1 SNHLY, CDR2 FYNNEI. The V and J ends lost 5 bases and 2 bases, in that order; junction bases with no gene match: 7. This chain's CDR3 is CASSIQGARTGNTIYF. The CDR3 DNA reads TGTGCCAGCAGTATACAGGGGGCGCGGACTGGAAACACCATATATTTT.

Turning to this clonotype: Its ends do not fully match the called genes, so a read error is possible. This sequence joins TRBV24-1 and TRBJ2-7, with D perhaps TRBD1 (6 bases). The CDR3 has 14 residues. Germline CDR1 reads KGHDR; CDR2 reads SFDVKD. CDR3 DNA sequence: TGTGCCACCAGTGATCCAGGACAGTCTTACGAGGAGTACTTC. It yields the protein CATSDPGQSYEEYF.

The V and J genes are TRBV7-2 and TRBJ1-1; TRBD1 aligns across 12 bases. The germline gives CDR1 SGHTA, CDR2 FQGNSA. The CDR3 length is 14 residues. After removal of 5 bases from V and 8 bases from J, the junction contained 6 bases not matched to a gene. The CDR3 region has the DNA TGTGCCAGCAGCCCCCGGGACAGGGGGCTCGAAGCTTTCTTT. It translates to CASSPRDRGLEAFF.

This clonotype was seen repeatedly, ten times or more. The chain joins TRBV6-1 to TRBJ1-5; no definite D call. The germline CDR1 and CDR2 sequences are MNHNS and SASEGT. The CDR3 length is 14 residues. V gave up 6 bases and J gave up 11 bases, with 20 bases separating them. The CDR3 coding sequence is TGTGCCAGCAGGGCCCCGAGTGGTTCCCCGTCCCAGCATTTT. This sequence encodes CASRAPSGSPSQHF.

The CDR3 DNA follows: TGTGCCAGCAGTTTTACCAGGGGGTCGAGCTCCTACAATGAGCAGTTCTTC. It codes for CASSFTRGSSSYNEQFF. V gene TRBV12-3 or TRBV12-4 combines with J gene TRBJ2-1, with 7 bases that match TRBD1. With V trimmed by 3 bases and J by 0 bases, 8 bases remained unmatched. The CDR3 length is 17 residues.

In the case of this clonotype: A much larger clone differs from this one at a single base, so this may be a read error. The chain recombines TRBV6-5 with TRBJ2-5; D unclear. The CDR3 is made up of 14 amino acids. Germline V gene lookup returns CDR1 MNHEY and CDR2 SVGAGI. This CDR3 is CASSYSNSQENQYF. CDR3 nucleotides: TGTGCCAGCAGTTACTCGAACTCCCAAGAGAACCAGTACTTC.

As regards this clonotype: A single base separates this from a much larger clone, so it may be a read error. The chain couples TRBV7-2 to TRBJ1-5; maybe TRBD1 (6 bases). This CDR3 region has 13 residues. Germline loops: CDR1 SGHTA, CDR2 FQGNSA. CDR3 residues: CASSRQENHPQHF. In DNA form, the CDR3 reads TGTGCCAGCAGCCGACAGGAAAATCACCCCCAGCATTTT.

This clonotype has more than one count but fewer than ten. The rearrangement joins TRBV7-2 to TRBJ2-5; 7 bases align to TRBD2. The CDR3 covers 16 residues. J was trimmed by 2 bases and V by 0 bases; bases with no gene match: 6. CDR1 and CDR2 (germline): SGHTA, FQGNSA. The CDR3 sequence is CASSLASASGQETQYF. The DNA of the CDR3 is TGTGCCAGCAGCTTAGCGTCGGCTAGCGGACAAGAGACCCAGTACTTC.

As regards this clonotype: One base away lies a much larger clone, so this may be a sequencing read error. In DNA, the CDR3 is TGTGCCAGCAGCTACCGGGTTCAAAGCACTGAAACTTTCTTT. Translating gives CASSYRVQSTETFF. The V and J genes are TRBV27 and TRBJ1-1; D call uncertain. Germline loops: CDR1 MNHEY, CDR2 SMNVEV (reference sequence). This CDR3 is 14 amino acids long.

This clonotype was observed at least ten times. J is TRBJ2-7 and V is TRBV11-2; 7 bases match TRBD2. The germline V gene has CDR1 SGHAT and CDR2 FQNNGV. The ends lost 4 bases at V and 3 bases at J; junction bases unmatched: 6. CDR3 size: 14 residues. The CDR3 sequence: CASSSTSSGYEQYF. The CDR3, as DNA: TGTGCCAGCAGCTCGACTAGCAGTGGCTACGAGCAGTACTTC.

J is TRBJ2-6 and V is TRBV4-1; D is ambiguous. Germline assignment: CDR1 MGHRA and CDR2 YSYEKL. V lost 1 base to trimming and J lost 2 bases, with 9 bases between them. The CDR3 has 16 amino acids. CDR3 in amino acids: CASSQVGGAGANVLTF. CDR3 nucleotides: TGCGCCAGCAGCCAAGTGGGCGGCGCTGGGGCCAACGTCCTGACTTTC.

The V call is TRBV12-3 or TRBV12-4, the J call TRBJ1-1; D is unclear. Trimming removed 2 bases at V and 3 bases at J, with 13 bases between. The CDR3 length is 15 residues. The CDR3 DNA sequence: TGTGCCAGCAGTTTACCCCGACGTATGGACACTGAAGCTTTCTTT. Translation: CASSLPRRMDTEAFF.

The table lists this clonotype with a count of one. The chain recombines TRBV20-1 with TRBJ2-7; D is possibly TRBD1 (6 bases). Looked up from germline, CDR1 is DFQATT and CDR2 is SNEGSKA (reference sequence). CDR3 length: 15 residues. V dropped 3 bases and J dropped 7 bases, with 22 bases sitting between them. This chain's CDR3 is CSASLGGQRMGEQYF. Here the CDR3 DNA reads TGCAGTGCTAGTCTCGGCGGACAGCGTATGGGAGAGCAGTACTTC.

This chain connects TRBV5-4 to TRBJ2-4; 9 nucleotides agree with TRBD2. CDR3 size: 13 residues. J was trimmed by 8 bases and V by 2 bases; bases with no gene match: 2. Per germline, CDR1 SGHNT and CDR2 YYREEE (reference sequence). CDR3 sequence reads: CASSLGGGDIQYF. The CDR3 bases are TGTGCCAGCAGCTTAGGCGGGGGGGACATTCAGTACTTC. The whole variable domain, remainder taken from reference TRBV5-4 and TRBJ2-4, is ETGVTQSPTHLIKTRGQQVTLRCSSQSGHNTVSWYQQALGQGPQFIFQYYREEENGRGNFPPRFSGLQFPNYSSELNVNALELDDSALYLCASSLGGGDIQYFGAGTRLSVL.

In its sample, this clonotype was seen a few times. The chain has TRBV3-1 and TRBJ1-2, with D possibly TRBD1 on 5 matching bases. The V and J ends lost 2 bases and 6 bases respectively, with 10 bases between them. The germline V gene encodes CDR1 LGHDT and CDR2 YNNKEL (reference sequence). The CDR3 is made up of 13 amino acids. CDR3 DNA sequence: TGTGCCAGCAGCCAAAACGAGGGGAATGGCTACACCTTC. It yields the protein CASSQNEGNGYTF.

CDR3 sequence (DNA): TGTGCCAGCAGCCCCGGGCCCAAGCTTGGCTACACCTTC. Its protein product is CASSPGPKLGYTF. The genes are TRBV7-8 and TRBJ1-2; D unresolved. This CDR3 is built from 13 residues. Germline CDR1 SGHVS, CDR2 FQNEAQ. V lost 5 bases and J 7 bases, leaving 14 bases between the germline ends.

In the case of this clonotype: One end of the junction does not line up with germline, which may come from a read error. The chain combines TRBV9 with TRBJ2-3; D is unclear. Germline assignment: CDR1 SGDLS and CDR2 YYNGEE. The CDR3 totals 13 residues. This CDR3 reads CASSPASTDTQYF. The CDR3 coding sequence is TGCGCCAGCAGCCCCGCTAGCACAGATACGCAGTATTTT.

This clonotype was detected many times. The chain employs TRBV6-1 and TRBJ1-1; 8 nucleotides agree with TRBD1. Germline trimming cut 3 bases from V and 10 bases from J; bases unmatched to any gene: 4. The CDR3 loop spans 12 amino acids. Germline V gene lookup returns CDR1 MNHNS and CDR2 SASEGT. CDR3 residues: CASSDIGQGAFF. CDR3 DNA sequence: TGTGCCAGCAGTGACATCGGACAGGGAGCTTTCTTT.

This clonotype was seen ten or more times. V usage is TRBV6-1 and J usage is TRBJ1-2; weak D call: TRBD1 (5 bases). Germline CDR1 MNHNS, CDR2 SASEGT. Trimming shortened V by 6 bases and J by 0 bases, and 8 bases separated the two germline ends. This CDR3 is 13 amino acids long. CDR3 nucleotide sequence: TGTGCCAGCAGACGGGGCACTAACTATGGCTACACCTTC. Translating it yields CASRRGTNYGYTF.

There are a few counts of this clonotype. V and J are TRBV7-2 and TRBJ2-3, with TRBD2 matching 13 bases. V was pared by 7 bases and J by 5 bases, with 12 bases of the junction left unmatched. This CDR3 region has 17 residues. Germline CDR1 and CDR2: SGHTA and FQGNSA. For the CDR3, the DNA is TGTGCCAGCAACTCGATACTAGCGGGGGGGCCAAGAGATACGCAGTATTTT. It translates to CASNSILAGGPRDTQYF. The full variable domain, with the rest looked up from reference TRBV7-2 and TRBJ2-3, is GAGVSQSPSNKVTEKGKDVELRCDPISGHTALYWYRQSLGQGLEFLIYFQGNSAPDKSGLPSDRFSAERTGGSVSTLTIQRTQQEDSAVYLCASNSILAGGPRDTQYFGPGTRLTVL.

This clonotype appeared a few times. The V and J genes are TRBV20-1 and TRBJ2-1; 8 nucleotides match TRBD2. Germline CDR1 reads DFQATT; CDR2 reads SNEGSKA (reference sequence). The CDR3 extends over 14 amino acids. With V trimmed by 1 base and J by 9 bases, 8 bases remained unmatched. As DNA, the CDR3 is TGCAGTGCTAGAGTCGAGCGGGGGCTTGGTGAGCAGTTCTTC. As protein: CSARVERGLGEQFF.

This clonotype has just a few counts. Here the CDR3 reads CASSIAQGAGGEQYF. The CDR3 nucleotides are TGTGCCAGTAGTATAGCTCAGGGGGCCGGCGGCGAGCAGTACTTC. The chain is built from TRBV19 and TRBJ2-7; 8 bases match TRBD1. The CDR3 covers 15 residues. Germline assignment: CDR1 LNHDA and CDR2 SQIVND (reference sequence). V gave up 1 base and J gave up 6 bases; unmatched junction bases: 8.